This T cell receptor beta chain is from a study of cytomegalovirus exposure and HLA in healthy donors. Study findings and constraints: Later examination showed HLA-associated TCR beta chains had greater clonal expansion than equally common others. Most TCR sequences were uncommon, yet certain public TCRs appeared in many donors. The authors later found most CMV-associated TCR beta chains appeared HLA-restricted. In an earlier analysis, in some 600 donors, most V segments appeared productive either ~87% or ~30% of the time.

PCR employed 60 Vbeta and 13 Jbeta primers. Sequencing was performed with immunoSEQ multiplex PCR; in TCRdb, only in-frame clones are kept and a portion is missing. In the table there are roughly 190,000 clones, roughly 87% of which are singletons. V lost 3 bases and J 10 bases, leaving 16 bases between the germline ends. There are 12 residues in the CDR3. From germline, CDR1 is GTSNPN and CDR2 SVGIG (reference sequence). Of note for this clone: The antigen remains undetermined.

Material for sequencing was PBMCs. The receptor was isolated from a boy younger than 10 in good health and CMV-seronegative. The chain uses TRBV30 and TRBJ2-7, with D possibly TRBD2 on 5 matching bases. CDR3 nucleotide sequence: TGTGCCTGGAGCCCGGGGAATTGGAAACAGTACTTC. It translates to CAWSPGNWKQYF.